Listed here are 32 T cell receptor beta chains from one sample, sequenced in a study of STAT3 mutations in large granular lymphocyte leukemia. Study-wide results and caveats: Every T-cell large granular lymphocyte leukemia patient had at least one immunodominant TCR beta clonotype.

The antigens these receptors bind are not known. The table came from immunoSEQ multiplex PCR; TCRdb's copy has only in-frame clones and leaves some out. Of 6,500 to 9,500 clones listed, 70% to 80% were seen once; the top ten hold under 30%. Sequenced sample: peripheral blood mononuclear cells. All receptors derive from a woman between 35 and 50 years old with T-cell large granular lymphocyte leukemia. Some clones in this sample may be carry-over from other donors' samples.

The chain combines TRBV6-6 with TRBJ1-1; D is unclear. The ends were cut back, 6 bases at V and 2 bases at J, with 13 bases in the middle. The length of the CDR3 is 14 residues. CDR1 and CDR2 from the germline V gene are MNHNY and SVGAGI (reference sequence). This chain's CDR3 is CASSLTILNTEAFF. The DNA of the CDR3 is TGTGCCAGCAGCCTTACAATTCTCAACACTGAAGCTTTCTTT.

V usage is TRBV18 and J usage is TRBJ2-7, with TRBD1 matching 10 bases. V shed 1 base and J 5 bases; nucleotides not matched to a gene: 5. The germline V gene encodes CDR1 KGHSH and CDR2 LQKENI. The CDR3 sequence is 15 residues long. The CDR3 protein is CASSPRTGGADEQYF. In DNA, the CDR3 is TGTGCCAGCTCACCACGGACAGGGGGTGCGGACGAGCAGTACTTC.

The J gene is TRBJ2-7, the V gene TRBV7-2; D ambiguous. This CDR3 has 12 amino acids. V was trimmed by 4 bases and J by 3 bases, leaving 7 bases between them. Germline assignment: CDR1 SGHTA and CDR2 FQGNSA. CDR3 residues: CASSSDVYEQYF. In nucleotides, the CDR3 is TGTGCCAGCAGCTCGGACGTCTACGAGCAGTACTTC.

The V and J genes are TRBV6-5 and TRBJ1-6; unclear D gene. Germline V gives CDR1 MNHEY, CDR2 SVGAGI. This CDR3 region has 14 residues. V was cut by 10 bases and J by 9 bases, with 19 bases left in between. CDR3 DNA: TGTGCCATCCCCCCGTATGGATTCGGTTCACCCCTCCACTTT. Translating gives CAIPPYGFGSPLHF.

The J gene is TRBJ1-1, the V gene TRBV18, with 7 bases aligning to TRBD1. The CDR3 sequence is 15 residues long. The ends lost 1 base at V and 1 base at J; junction bases unmatched: 3. Germline V CDR1 and CDR2: KGHSH, LQKENI. This chain's CDR3 is CASSPRRGQNTEAFF. CDR3 DNA: TGTGCCAGCTCACCACGAAGGGGGCAGAACACTGAAGCTTTCTTT. Using reference TRBV18 and TRBJ1-1 for the parts outside the CDR3, the full variable domain is NAGVMQNPRHLVRRRGQEARLRCSPMKGHSHVYWYRQLPEEGLKFMVYLQKENIIDESGMPKERFSAEFPKEGPSILRIQQVVRGDSAAYFCASSPRRGQNTEAFFGQGTRLTVV.

The V and J genes are TRBV19 and TRBJ1-2; 9 nucleotides agree with TRBD1. CDR3 size: 13 residues. The V and J ends lost 5 bases and 3 bases, in that order; junction bases with no gene match: 1. CDR1 is LNHDA, CDR2 SQIVND, per germline (reference sequence). DNA for the CDR3: TGTGCCAGTAGTGGACAGGGGTACTATGGCTACACCTTC. It codes for CASSGQGYYGYTF.

V and J are TRBV7-9 and TRBJ1-5; 8 bases are shared with TRBD1. Germline lookup yields CDR1 SEHNR and CDR2 FQNEAQ (reference sequence). J gave up 7 bases and V 1 base, and 9 bases lay outside the gene matches. This CDR3 contains 16 residues. CDR3: CASSLGRQGRIQPQHF. The DNA for the CDR3 is TGTGCCAGCAGCTTAGGTCGACAGGGGCGAATCCAGCCCCAGCATTTT.

The rearrangement joins TRBV6-5 to TRBJ1-2, with 8 bases identical to TRBD1. V lost 6 bases and J lost 5; bases outside the gene matches: 5. Germline CDR1 is MNHEY and CDR2 is SVGAGI. The length of the CDR3 is 13 residues. This CDR3 is CASRSQGAYGYTF. CDR3 sequence (DNA): TGTGCCAGCAGATCCCAGGGGGCTTATGGCTACACCTTC.

This clone was seen a single time. This sequence joins TRBV7-8 and TRBJ2-1, with D tentatively TRBD1 or TRBD2 (5 bases each). CDR3 length: 15 amino acids. Trimming shortened V by 0 bases and J by 14 bases, and 20 bases separated the two germline ends. Germline V gene lookup returns CDR1 SGHVS and CDR2 FQNEAQ. This CDR3 is CASSLAGTFRVGKFF. The DNA of the CDR3 is TGTGCCAGCAGCTTAGCAGGGACCTTTAGGGTAGGAAAGTTCTTC.

The genes are TRBV18 and TRBJ2-5, with TRBD1 identical over 11 bases. The CDR3 is 15 amino acids. From germline, CDR1 is KGHSH and CDR2 LQKENI. Trimming removed 6 bases from V and 4 bases from J; junction bases left unmatched: 7. CDR3 in amino acids: CASSPGQGGGETQYF. The CDR3, as DNA: TGTGCCAGCTCTCCGGGACAGGGGGGTGGAGAGACCCAGTACTTC.

The chain uses TRBV9 and TRBJ2-5, with D perhaps matching TRBD2 (5 bases). CDR3 length: 13 residues. Deletions cut 2 bases from V and 4 bases from J, with 9 bases between. Germline values: CDR1 SGDLS, CDR2 YYNGEE. The CDR3, as DNA: TGTGCCAGCAGCGTGTGGAGCGGAGAGACCCAGTACTTC. Protein product: CASSVWSGETQYF.

The chain joins TRBV5-1 to TRBJ2-7; TRBD2 matches 8 bases. Germline trimming cut 1 base from V and 4 bases from J; bases unmatched to any gene: 7. In germline, CDR1 is SGHRS, CDR2 YFSETQ. CDR3 size: 15 residues. The CDR3 DNA sequence: TGCGCCAGCAGCTTGTCCGGGGGGGCCGGTTACGAGCAGTACTTC. Protein product: CASSLSGGAGYEQYF.

This chain joins TRBV18 and TRBJ2-3; 8 positions agree with TRBD1. This CDR3 has 16 amino acids. The germline V gene encodes CDR1 KGHSH and CDR2 LQKENI. Trimming took 4 bases from V and 5 from J; bases not matched to a gene: 11. The CDR3 DNA reads as TGTGCCAGCTCACAAACTATTGGACAGGGTAGAGATACGCAGTATTTT. It is translated as CASSQTIGQGRDTQYF.

CDR3 in amino acids: CASSPGTGETQYF. DNA of the CDR3: TGTGCCAGCTCTCCGGGGACAGGGGAGACCCAGTACTTC. V and J are TRBV18 and TRBJ2-5; TRBD1 agrees at 9 bases. Unmatched junction bases numbered 4, after V lost 6 bases and J lost 5 bases. Germline CDR1 and CDR2: KGHSH and LQKENI. The CDR3 totals 13 residues.

This chain links TRBV7-2 with TRBJ1-2; a possible D gene is TRBD1 (6 bases). V gave up 1 base and J gave up 7 bases, with 10 bases separating them. Germline values: CDR1 SGHTA, CDR2 FQGNSA. This CDR3 has 13 residues. CDR3 DNA sequence: TGTGCCAGCAGCTTAGGAGGGGGGCGTGGCTACACCTTC. Translated: CASSLGGGRGYTF. Based on the CDR3 plus reference TRBV7-2 and TRBJ1-2, the full variable domain is GAGVSQSPSNKVTEKGKDVELRCDPISGHTALYWYRQSLGQGLEFLIYFQGNSAPDKSGLPSDRFSAERTGGSVSTLTIQRTQQEDSAVYLCASSLGGGRGYTFGSGTRLTVV.

This clone was counted between two and nine times. The V and J genes are TRBV6-1 and TRBJ2-1, with 7 bases fitting TRBD1. V lost 6 bases and J lost 5; bases outside the gene matches: 7. Looked up from germline, CDR1 is MNHNS and CDR2 is SASEGT. The CDR3 length is 14 residues. CDR3 sequence reads: CASRAPTGHNEQFF. CDR3 nucleotide sequence: TGTGCCAGCAGAGCCCCGACAGGGCACAATGAGCAGTTCTTC.

The rearrangement joins TRBV18 to TRBJ1-5, with D possibly matching TRBD1 (5 bases). This CDR3 spans 14 amino acids. Trimming pared 8 bases from V and 6 bases from J, leaving 17 bases between. Germline lookup yields CDR1 KGHSH and CDR2 LQKENI. CDR3 residues: CASTAGGRGQPQHF. Written as DNA, the CDR3 is TGTGCCAGCACTGCGGGGGGTCGGGGTCAGCCCCAGCATTTT.

The V gene is TRBV29-1, the J gene TRBJ1-1, with D possibly being TRBD1 (5 bases). The V end was cut by 4 bases, the J end by 1 base, with 10 bases between. Germline lookup yields CDR1 SQVTM and CDR2 ANQGSEA. CDR3 length: 13 amino acids. The DNA of the CDR3 is TGCAGCGTTGTCAAGGGGCAGAACACTGAAGCTTTCTTT. Amino acid sequence: CSVVKGQNTEAFF.

The chain uses TRBV6-1 and TRBJ1-2; 9 bases line up with TRBD1. Germline CDR1 reads MNHNS; CDR2 reads SASEGT. Trimming at V came to 6 bases and at J to 5 bases, leaving 7 bases not matched to a gene. The CDR3 is 14 residues long. Here the CDR3 DNA reads TGTGCCAGCAGGCAGACAGGGGGATCGTATGGCTACACCTTC. As protein: CASRQTGGSYGYTF.

This clone was detected a few times. This rearrangement joins TRBV15 to TRBJ1-5; D gene unclear. Germline lookup yields CDR1 LNHNV and CDR2 YYDKDF (reference sequence). This CDR3 comprises 13 residues. V dropped 0 bases and J dropped 6 bases, with 6 bases sitting between them. The CDR3 DNA is TGTGCCACCAGCAGAGATCGGGCTCAGCCCCAGCATTTT. Protein: CATSRDRAQPQHF.

V and J are TRBV13 and TRBJ2-7; either TRBD1 or TRBD2 may fit D (5 bases each). Germline V gene sequence: CDR1 PRHDT, CDR2 FYEKMQ (reference sequence). This CDR3 comprises 12 residues. Trimming took off 1 base at V and 6 bases at J, with 7 bases between the two ends. In nucleotides, the CDR3 is TGTGCCAGCAGCTTAGTTGGGGGCGAGCAGTACTTC. Its translation is CASSLVGGEQYF.

This clone was seen a single time. The genes are TRBV5-1 and TRBJ2-7; perhaps TRBD1 as D (6 bases). The CDR3 covers 14 residues. Germline CDR1 reads SGHRS; CDR2 reads YFSETQ. V dropped 3 bases and J dropped 3 bases, with 13 bases sitting between them. CDR3 region: CASSSGVAVYEQYF. In nucleotides, the CDR3 is TGCGCCAGCAGCTCAGGGGTGGCTGTCTACGAGCAGTACTTC.

J is TRBJ2-7 and V is TRBV5-1; the D is unclear. V lost 0 bases and J lost 6, with 10 bases in between. CDR1 and CDR2 (germline): SGHRS, YFSETQ. This CDR3 comprises 13 residues. CDR3 protein: CASSLAVAGEQYF. The CDR3 nucleotides read TGCGCCAGCAGCTTGGCCGTGGCAGGCGAGCAGTACTTC.

This sequence joins TRBV18 and TRBJ2-6; no clear D gene. V gave up 8 bases and J gave up 3 bases, with 8 bases separating them. The CDR3 is 13 amino acids. CDR1 is KGHSH and CDR2 is LQKENI in the germline V gene. The CDR3 DNA sequence: TGTGCCAGCCACCTTTATGGGGCCAACGTCCTGACTTTC. Its protein product is CASHLYGANVLTF. Full variable domain (remainder filled in from reference TRBV18 and TRBJ2-6): NAGVMQNPRHLVRRRGQEARLRCSPMKGHSHVYWYRQLPEEGLKFMVYLQKENIIDESGMPKERFSAEFPKEGPSILRIQQVVRGDSAAYFCASHLYGANVLTFGAGSRLTVL.

The chain recombines TRBV5-6 with TRBJ1-2, with D unresolved. CDR1 and CDR2 (germline): SGHDT, YYEEEE. Trimming took off 4 bases at V and 4 bases at J, with 11 bases between the two ends. CDR3 length: 13 amino acids. Written as DNA, the CDR3 is TGTGCCAGCAGCCCACCGGTGACCTATGGCTACACCTTC. Protein product: CASSPPVTYGYTF.

This clone was observed a few times. The V call is TRBV7-3, the J call TRBJ2-7, with a tentative D call TRBD2 (6 bases). This CDR3 region has 15 residues. Trimming removed 6 bases at V and 2 bases at J, with 17 bases between. The germline V gene has CDR1 SGHTA and CDR2 FQGTGA. CDR3 sequence reads: CASRSPGLETYEQYF. CDR3 in DNA: TGTGCCAGCAGATCCCCGGGACTGGAGACCTACGAGCAGTACTTC.

This chain links TRBV7-9 with TRBJ1-2; D remains unclear. This CDR3 has 13 residues. The germline V gene encodes CDR1 SEHNR and CDR2 FQNEAQ (reference sequence). V was shortened by 7 bases and J by 2 bases, with 11 bases between the two germline ends. The CDR3 protein is CASTASENYGYTF. The CDR3, as DNA: TGTGCCAGCACCGCCTCGGAAAACTATGGCTACACCTTC.

This chain links TRBV4-3 with TRBJ2-7; the match to TRBD2 covers 10 bases. The CDR3 covers 15 residues. The germline gives CDR1 LGHNA, CDR2 YSLEER. Trimming cost V 0 bases and J 6 bases; bases outside gene matches: 5. CDR3 residues: CASSQEASGSLEQYF. As DNA, the CDR3 is TGCGCCAGCAGCCAAGAGGCTAGCGGGAGTCTCGAGCAGTACTTC.

This chain links TRBV27 with TRBJ1-5; perhaps TRBD1 as D (5 bases). The CDR3 extends over 12 amino acids. The germline CDR1 and CDR2 sequences are MNHEY and SMNVEV (reference sequence). V lost 5 bases, J lost 10 bases, and 12 bases lay in between. CDR3 residues: CASSPQGGPQHF. The CDR3 DNA reads TGTGCCAGCAGTCCTCAGGGAGGACCCCAGCATTTT.

The gene calls are TRBV4-2 and TRBJ2-7; 11 bases agree with TRBD1. J gave up 4 bases and V 1 base, and 6 bases lay outside the gene matches. This CDR3 has 16 amino acids. Germline lookup yields CDR1 LGHNA and CDR2 YNFKEQ. The CDR3 sequence: CASSQVPGTGGYEQYF. CDR3 DNA: TGTGCCAGCAGCCAAGTTCCCGGGACAGGGGGATACGAGCAGTACTTC.

V is TRBV29-1 and J is TRBJ1-3, with D tentatively TRBD1 (6 bases). Per the germline V gene, CDR1 is SQVTM and CDR2 is ANQGSEA. The CDR3 length is 13 residues. Deletions cut 5 bases from V and 4 bases from J, with 12 bases between. CDR3 loop: CSVLGGGGNTIYF. CDR3 nucleotide sequence: TGCAGCGTTTTGGGGGGCGGAGGAAACACCATATATTTT.

The V call is TRBV7-9, the J call TRBJ1-2, with 7 bases identical to TRBD1. This CDR3 is 19 amino acids long. J gave up 0 bases and V 2 bases, and 15 bases lay outside the gene matches. In germline, CDR1 is SEHNR, CDR2 FQNEAQ (reference sequence). The CDR3 is CASSLQESRRDSANYGYTF. For the CDR3, the DNA is TGTGCCAGCAGCTTACAGGAGTCGAGGAGGGACAGTGCTAACTATGGCTACACCTTC.